Below, one TCR beta chain is given with its context. What it binds is not known. The CDR3 has 14 amino acids. Germline loops: CDR1 MNHEY, CDR2 SMNVEV (reference sequence). V was clipped by 3 bases and J by 5 bases, with 13 bases between them. Sample time point: week 35, safety follow-up. A single vaccine dose contained 300 ug of mutant IDH1 20-mer peptide, and topical imiquimod was used with it. This entry belongs to a study of a mutant IDH1 vaccine in newly diagnosed glioma. Clones were read by immunoSEQ multiplex PCR, and TCRdb kept only the in-frame ones, dropping some. Found here are tens of thousands of clones, about 74% of them singletons; the top ten hold 4.7%.

The material was PBMCs, obtained from a glioma patient whose treatment included an IDH1 peptide vaccine. The chain is built from TRBV27 and TRBJ1-1; possibly TRBD1 for D (6 bases). This sequence originates from a man between 50 and 59 years old with glioma. Here the CDR3 reads CASSFGGGLTEAFF. For the CDR3, the DNA is TGTGCCAGCAGTTTTGGGGGGGGGCTAACTGAAGCTTTCTTT.